Listed below are T cell receptor beta chains from one sample, sequenced in a study of spatial heterogeneity in lung cancer. TCRdb reprocessed the 5' RACE reads with MiXCR, giving one entry per CDR3 protein. The table includes some 45,000 distinct CDR3 sequences, 12% detected once. The source was PBMCs, collected at surgery. These receptors came from a female donor with early-stage non-small cell lung cancer. CDR3s include the opening cysteine and the closing phenylalanine or tryptophan. The order of the fields is V gene, J gene, clone size, D gene, CDR3 protein, CDR3 DNA. A D gene is named only where the DNA matches it firmly. Size is stated for part of the rows, as once, few or many counts, or as a class when the clone is expanded.

>TRBV6-5|TRBJ1-5|.|.
CASSRGGPSNQPQHF
TGTGCCAGCAGCCGCGGAGGTCCTAGCAATCAGCCCCAGCATTTT
>TRBV5-1|TRBJ2-5|.|.
CASSTSSAPYQETQYF
TGCGCCAGCAGCACCTCTAGCGCCCCGTACCAAGAGACCCAGTACTTC
>TRBV27|TRBJ2-3|few|.
CASSFGSVDWVDTQYF
TGTGCCAGCAGTTTCGGTAGCGTTGATTGGGTTGATACGCAGTATTTT
>TRBV11-2|TRBJ2-5|few|.
CASSLAVSPETQYF
TGTGCCAGCAGCTTGGCGGTCTCACCGGAGACCCAGTACTTC
>TRBV5-1|TRBJ2-1|many|TRBD2
CASSTGGGASYNEQFF
TGCGCCAGCAGCACCGGCGGGGGGGCCTCCTACAATGAGCAGTTCTTC
>TRBV19|TRBJ1-5|.|.
CASGTGLVNQPQHF
TGTGCCAGCGGCACAGGGTTAGTTAATCAGCCCCAGCATTTT
>TRBV15|TRBJ2-2|.|TRBD1
CATSLPPGQGVTGELFF
TGTGCCACCAGCCTCCCCCCGGGACAGGGCGTAACCGGGGAGCTGTTTTTT
>TRBV3-1|TRBJ2-7|.|TRBD2
CASSQLVGTSSEQYF
TGTGCCAGCAGCCAACTGGTCGGGACTAGTTCCGAGCAGTACTTC
>TRBV29-1|TRBJ2-1|.|TRBD1
CSVGQGADEQFF
TGCAGCGTTGGACAGGGGGCGGATGAGCAGTTCTTC
>TRBV5-6|TRBJ2-3|.|.
CASSLDGGRTDTQYF
TGTGCCAGCAGCTTGGACGGGGGGCGCACAGATACGCAGTATTTT
>TRBV20-1|TRBJ2-3|.|TRBD2
CSATTYIGVAGGTSDTQYF
TGCAGTGCTACGACCTACATAGGGGTGGCGGGGGGAACCTCAGATACGCAGTATTTT
>TRBV7-9|TRBJ1-1|few|.
CASSLGGLNTEAFF
TGTGCCAGCAGCTTAGGGGGTCTGAACACTGAAGCTTTCTTT
>TRBV7-9|TRBJ2-7|many|TRBD1
CASSPTGSNEQYF
TGTGCCAGCAGCCCGACAGGGTCCAACGAGCAGTACTTC
>TRBV7-2|TRBJ1-6|few|.
CAIQEGGSYNSPLHF
TGTGCCATCCAAGAGGGCGGCTCCTATAATTCACCCCTCCACTTT
>TRBV28|TRBJ2-4|many|.
CASTPPRGQLHF
TGTGCCAGCACCCCCCCGCGGGGGCAGCTGCACTTC
>TRBV7-9|TRBJ2-3|.|.
CASSPGLSTDTQYF
TGTGCCAGCAGCCCCGGACTGAGCACAGATACGCAGTATTTT
>TRBV18|TRBJ2-1|.|.
CASSPVPPGPSQRKSYEQFF
TGTGCCAGCTCACCAGTTCCCCCAGGGCCCTCTCAGCGTAAAAGCTATGAGCAGTTCTTC
>TRBV7-2|TRBJ2-1|.|TRBD2
CASSLASGTYNEQFF
TGTGCCAGCAGCTTAGCGAGCGGGACCTACAATGAGCAGTTCTTC
>TRBV18|TRBJ2-7|many|.
CASSPISGTEQYF
TGTGCCAGCTCACCGATTTCAGGGACCGAGCAGTACTTC
>TRBV7-6|TRBJ2-3|.|TRBD2
CASSGLAGRADTQYF
TGTGCCAGCAGCGGACTAGCGGGGAGGGCAGATACGCAGTATTTT
>TRBV19|TRBJ1-1|.|.
CASSKTGRLNTEAFF
TGTGCCAGTAGTAAGACAGGCCGATTGAACACTGAAGCTTTCTTT
>TRBV30|TRBJ2-1|many|.
CAWSLGGGEQFF
TGTGCCTGGAGTTTAGGAGGGGGTGAGCAGTTCTTC
>TRBV7-2|TRBJ2-7|.|.
CASSLSGGSSYEQYF
TGTGCCAGCAGCTTAAGCGGAGGGAGCTCCTACGAGCAGTACTTC
>TRBV7-6|TRBJ1-4|.|.
CAGSPLATNEKLFF
TGTGCCGGCAGCCCGCTAGCAACTAATGAAAAACTGTTTTTT
>TRBV12-3/TRBV12-4|TRBJ2-5|many|TRBD1
CASSHKGALSF
TGTGCCAGCAGCCACAAGGGGGCCCTCTCTTTC
>TRBV5-4|TRBJ1-1|few|.
CASSLGRINTEAFF
TGTGCCAGCAGCTTGGGCAGAATCAACACTGAAGCTTTCTTT
>TRBV4-2|TRBJ2-5|.|.
CASSQVVGGTQYF
TGTGCCAGCAGCCAAGTAGTTGGTGGAACCCAGTACTTC
>TRBV5-1|TRBJ2-2|many|.
CASSLDTRGTGELFF
TGCGCCAGCAGCTTGGATACCAGAGGGACCGGGGAGCTGTTTTTT
>TRBV9|TRBJ1-2|.|.
CASSVARGANYGYTF
TGTGCCAGCAGCGTAGCACGGGGGGCTAACTATGGCTACACCTTC